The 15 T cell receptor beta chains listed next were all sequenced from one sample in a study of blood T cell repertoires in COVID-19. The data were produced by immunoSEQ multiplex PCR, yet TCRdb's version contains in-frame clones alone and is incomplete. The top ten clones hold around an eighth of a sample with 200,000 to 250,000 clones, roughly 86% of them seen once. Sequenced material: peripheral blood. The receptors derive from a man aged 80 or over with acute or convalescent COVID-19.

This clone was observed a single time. CDR3: CASSSDRGLGEAFF. DNA of the CDR3: TGTGCCAGCAGCTCAGACAGGGGGCTAGGTGAAGCTTTCTTT. The chain joins TRBV13 to TRBJ1-1; 10 nucleotides match TRBD1. This CDR3 comprises 14 residues. Germline V gene sequence: CDR1 PRHDT, CDR2 FYEKMQ (reference sequence). V dropped 4 bases and J dropped 7; count of bases not matched to a gene: 6.

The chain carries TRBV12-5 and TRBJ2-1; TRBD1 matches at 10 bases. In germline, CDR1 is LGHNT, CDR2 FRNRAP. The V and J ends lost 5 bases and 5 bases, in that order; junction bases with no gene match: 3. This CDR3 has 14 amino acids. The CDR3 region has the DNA TGTGCTAGTGGTCTCGGACAGGGGGACAATGAGCAGTTCTTC. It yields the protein CASGLGQGDNEQFF.

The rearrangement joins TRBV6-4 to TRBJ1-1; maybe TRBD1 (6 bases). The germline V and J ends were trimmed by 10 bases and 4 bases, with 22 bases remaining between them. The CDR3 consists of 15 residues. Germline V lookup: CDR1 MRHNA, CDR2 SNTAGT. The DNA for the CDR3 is TGTGCCACCACAGGACCACTCCAGGGGAGCACTGAAGCTTTCTTT. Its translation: CATTGPLQGSTEAFF.

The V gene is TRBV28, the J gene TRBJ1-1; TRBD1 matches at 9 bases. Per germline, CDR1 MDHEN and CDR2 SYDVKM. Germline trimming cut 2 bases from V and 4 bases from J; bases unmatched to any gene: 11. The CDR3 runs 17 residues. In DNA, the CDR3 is TGTGCCAGCAGTTTAGTAGGCCACAGGGGGCTTGGCACTGAAGCTTTCTTT. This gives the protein CASSLVGHRGLGTEAFF.

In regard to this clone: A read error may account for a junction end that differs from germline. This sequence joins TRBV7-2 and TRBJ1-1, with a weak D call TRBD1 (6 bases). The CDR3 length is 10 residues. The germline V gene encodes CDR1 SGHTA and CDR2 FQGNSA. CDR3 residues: CASSHPDSRF. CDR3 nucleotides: TGTGCCAGCAGCCACCCGGACAGCCGTTTT.

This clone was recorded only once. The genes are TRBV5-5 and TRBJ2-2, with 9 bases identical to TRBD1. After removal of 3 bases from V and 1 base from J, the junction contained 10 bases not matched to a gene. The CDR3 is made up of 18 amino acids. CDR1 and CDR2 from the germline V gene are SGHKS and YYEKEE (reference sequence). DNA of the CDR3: TGTGCCAGCAGCTACAGGGGGCAAGGATTAGGGAACACCGGGGAGCTGTTTTTT. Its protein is CASSYRGQGLGNTGELFF.

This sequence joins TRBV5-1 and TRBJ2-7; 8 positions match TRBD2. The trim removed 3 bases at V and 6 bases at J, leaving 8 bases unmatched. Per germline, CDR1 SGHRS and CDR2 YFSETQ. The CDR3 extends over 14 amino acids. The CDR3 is CASSSGLVGLEQYF. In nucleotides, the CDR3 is TGCGCCAGCAGCTCGGGACTAGTGGGGCTCGAGCAGTACTTC.

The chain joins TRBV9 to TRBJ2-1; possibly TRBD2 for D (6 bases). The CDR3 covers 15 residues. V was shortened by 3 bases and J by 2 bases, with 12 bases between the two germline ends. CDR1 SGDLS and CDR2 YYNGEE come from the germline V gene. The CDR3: CASSEEGSTYNEQFF. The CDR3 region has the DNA TGTGCCAGCAGCGAGGAGGGCAGCACCTACAATGAGCAGTTCTTC.

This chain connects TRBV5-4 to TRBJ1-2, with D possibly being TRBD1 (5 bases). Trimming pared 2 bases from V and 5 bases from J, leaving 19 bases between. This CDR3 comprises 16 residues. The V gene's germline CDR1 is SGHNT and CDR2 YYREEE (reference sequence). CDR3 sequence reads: CASSFGQSGGLYGYTF. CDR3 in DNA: TGTGCCAGCAGCTTTGGCCAAAGCGGGGGTCTGTATGGCTACACCTTC.

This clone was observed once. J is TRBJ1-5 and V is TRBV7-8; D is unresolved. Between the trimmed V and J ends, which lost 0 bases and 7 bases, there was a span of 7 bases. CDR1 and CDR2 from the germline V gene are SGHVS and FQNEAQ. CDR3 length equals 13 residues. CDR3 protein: CASSLARPQPQHF. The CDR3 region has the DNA TGTGCCAGCAGCTTAGCCAGGCCCCAGCCCCAGCATTTT.

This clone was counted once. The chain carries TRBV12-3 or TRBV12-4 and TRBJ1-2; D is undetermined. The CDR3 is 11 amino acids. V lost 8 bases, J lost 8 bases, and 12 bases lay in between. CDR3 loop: CASGSRRGYTF. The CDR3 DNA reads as TGTGCCAGCGGGTCCAGGAGGGGCTACACCTTC.

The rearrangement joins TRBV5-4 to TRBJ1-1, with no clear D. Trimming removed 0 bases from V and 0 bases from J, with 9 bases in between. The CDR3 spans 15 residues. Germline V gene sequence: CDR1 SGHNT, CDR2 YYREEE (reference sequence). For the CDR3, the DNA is TGTGCCAGCAGCTTGGCCTCACAGATGAACACTGAAGCTTTCTTT. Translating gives CASSLASQMNTEAFF.

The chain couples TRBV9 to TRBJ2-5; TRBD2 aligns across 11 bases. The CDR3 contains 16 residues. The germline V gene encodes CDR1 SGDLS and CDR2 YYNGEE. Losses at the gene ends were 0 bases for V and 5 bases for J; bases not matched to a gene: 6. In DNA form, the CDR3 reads TGTGCCAGCAGCGTAGCGGGGACTAGCGGACGGGAGACCCAGTACTTC. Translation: CASSVAGTSGRETQYF.

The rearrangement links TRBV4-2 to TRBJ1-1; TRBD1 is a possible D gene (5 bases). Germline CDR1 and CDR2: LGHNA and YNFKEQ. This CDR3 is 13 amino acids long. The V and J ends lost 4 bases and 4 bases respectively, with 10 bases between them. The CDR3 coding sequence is TGTGCCAGCAGCCGGGGGGGAGGCACTGAAGCTTTCTTT. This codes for CASSRGGGTEAFF.

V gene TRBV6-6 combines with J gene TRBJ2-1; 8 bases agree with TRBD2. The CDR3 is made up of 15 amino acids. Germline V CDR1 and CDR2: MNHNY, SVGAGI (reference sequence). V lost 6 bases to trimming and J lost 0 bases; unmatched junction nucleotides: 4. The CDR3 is CASSIAGSSYNEQFF. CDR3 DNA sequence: TGTGCCAGCAGCATAGCGGGGAGCTCCTACAATGAGCAGTTCTTC.